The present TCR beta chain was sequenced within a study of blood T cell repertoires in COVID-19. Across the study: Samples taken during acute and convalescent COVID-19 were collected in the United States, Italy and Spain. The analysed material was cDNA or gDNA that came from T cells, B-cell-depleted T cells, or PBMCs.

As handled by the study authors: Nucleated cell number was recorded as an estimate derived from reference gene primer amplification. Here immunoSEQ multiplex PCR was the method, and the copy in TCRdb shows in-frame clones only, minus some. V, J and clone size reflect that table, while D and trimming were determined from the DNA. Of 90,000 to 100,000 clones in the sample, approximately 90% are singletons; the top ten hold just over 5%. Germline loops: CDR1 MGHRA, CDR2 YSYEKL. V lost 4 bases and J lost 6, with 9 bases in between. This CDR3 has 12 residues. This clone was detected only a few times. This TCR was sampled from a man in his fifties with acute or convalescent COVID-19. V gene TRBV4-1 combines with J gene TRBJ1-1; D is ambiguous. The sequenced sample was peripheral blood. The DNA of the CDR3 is TGCGCCAGCAGCCCCGGCGGGGCTGAAGCTTTCTTT. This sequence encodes CASSPGGAEAFF.